The present T cell receptor beta chain was sequenced within a study of blood T cell repertoires in COVID-19. Study details: The United States, Italy and Spain were the sources of the acute and convalescent COVID-19 samples. T cells, B-cell-depleted T cells, or PBMCs provided the cDNA or gDNA that served as material.

In the authors' workflow: Amplification of reference gene primers was used by the study to estimate nucleated cell counts. TCRdb's copy holds only in-frame clones and misses some; the assay was immunoSEQ multiplex PCR. D and trimming were read from the DNA, whereas the V and J calls and clone size are those reported in that table. Of some 200,000 clones listed, approximately 94% are singletons. CDR3 length: 16 amino acids. Germline V CDR1 and CDR2: MNHEY, SMNVEV (reference sequence). V shed 5 bases and J 1 base; nucleotides not matched to a gene: 5. This clone was seen once. Seattle patients were enrolled during active infection and followed longitudinally.

The sample consisted of peripheral blood. This chain uses TRBV27 with TRBJ1-3; 10 nucleotides line up with TRBD1. The clonotype originates from a man aged 25-40 years with COVID-19, enrolled during active disease. The CDR3 here is CASSMTGGASGNTIYF. In nucleotides, the CDR3 is TGTGCCAGCAGTATGACAGGGGGCGCTTCTGGAAACACCATATATTTT.